Here is one TCR beta chain with its context. This sample was taken from a study of STAT5B mutations in CD4+ large granular lymphocyte leukemia. Generated by immunoSEQ multiplex PCR, the TCRdb table keeps only in-frame clones and is missing some. The sample lists about 38,000 clones; 70% to 80% were seen once. Trimming cost V 7 bases and J 9 bases; bases outside gene matches: 8. The CDR3 length is 14 residues. CDR1 is SGHTA, CDR2 FQGNSA, per germline. This sequence originates from a human donor in good health. The sample was CD4+ T cells from blood buffy coats. The chain links TRBV7-2 to TRBJ2-7; 14 bases agree with TRBD2. CDR3 nucleotides: TGTGCCAGCACCCCGACTAGCGGGAGGGCTGTGCAGTACTTC. It encodes CASTPTSGRAVQYF.